These 18 T cell receptor beta chains originate from one sample sequenced in a study of blood T cells in healthy people across ages. Primers used in a second PCR of roughly 6 to 11 cycles were a sample-barcoded 5' primer and a J-beta primer mix. Via MiXCR, TCRdb re-called the 5' RACE reads, giving one row per CDR3 protein. The repertoire has almost 550,000 distinct CDR3 sequences, nearly 25% of them found once; the top ten carry just over 8.5%. The data were also submitted as part of a second study, on T cells of mothers and their children.

The material sequenced was blood. These receptors all stem from a boy aged 5-17 years in good health.

The rearrangement links TRBV28 to TRBJ2-7, with a possible D match to TRBD2 (7 bases). V was pared by 7 bases and J by 2 bases, with 18 bases between. The V gene's germline CDR1 is MDHEN and CDR2 SYDVKM. The CDR3 runs 15 residues. The CDR3 DNA is TGTGCCAGCACTCAAGTAGAAGGGGGGGCCTACGAGCAGTACTTC. It yields the protein CASTQVEGGAYEQYF.

The chain employs TRBV2 and TRBJ2-5; TRBD2 agrees at 9 bases. Gene TRBJ2-7 matches the end of the DNA better, so the J call may be wrong. The CDR3 loop spans 13 amino acids. The V gene's germline CDR1 is SNHLY and CDR2 FYNNEI. The CDR3 coding sequence is TGTGCCAGCCGAAGGCGGGAGGGAGGCGAGCAGTACTTC. Protein product: CASRRREGGEQYF.

The chain employs TRBV4-1 and TRBJ2-4, with a possible D match to TRBD2 (6 bases). Germline V CDR1 and CDR2: MGHRA, YSYEKL. Trimming cost V 1 base and J 0 bases, with 10 bases left between them. The CDR3 spans 16 residues. The CDR3 DNA reads as TGCGCCAGCAGCCAAGTCTGGGGACTAGCCAAAAACATTCAGTACTTC. This gives the protein CASSQVWGLAKNIQYF.

V and J are TRBV29-1 and TRBJ1-4; D gene unclear. V gave up 4 bases and J gave up 1 base, with 7 bases separating them. Germline CDR1 reads SQVTM; CDR2 reads ANQGSEA. The CDR3 spans 13 residues. CDR3 sequence reads: CSVGKGTNEKLFF. In DNA form, the CDR3 reads TGCAGCGTTGGTAAAGGAACTAATGAAAAACTGTTTTTT.

J is TRBJ1-6 and V is TRBV2; D call uncertain. This CDR3 is built from 16 residues. Germline lookup yields CDR1 SNHLY and CDR2 FYNNEI. V was cut by 6 bases and J by 0 bases, with 12 bases left in between. For the CDR3, the DNA is TGTGCCAGCAGGGTCCGCAGACACTCCTATAATTCACCCCTCCACTTT. This gives the protein CASRVRRHSYNSPLHF.

In this sample, this clonotype turned up a few times. The V gene is TRBV9, the J gene TRBJ2-1; 7 nucleotides agree with TRBD2. Per germline, CDR1 SGDLS and CDR2 YYNGEE. CDR3 length equals 15 residues. J lost 0 bases, V lost 3 bases, and 3 bases had no gene match. This chain's CDR3 is CASSALASSYNEQFF. CDR3 bases: TGTGCCAGCAGCGCACTAGCGTCCTCCTACAATGAGCAGTTCTTC.

This clonotype has just one count. J is TRBJ2-7 and V is TRBV20-1, with 7 bases fitting TRBD2. CDR3 length: 13 amino acids. V lost 3 bases and J lost 6; bases outside the gene matches: 8. Germline values: CDR1 DFQATT, CDR2 SNEGSKA (reference sequence). DNA for the CDR3: TGCAGTGCTAGTCCCCGGGACTATGGCGAGCAGTACTTC. As protein: CSASPRDYGEQYF.

V gene TRBV2 combines with J gene TRBJ1-2, with D possibly matching TRBD1 (5 bases). Germline values: CDR1 SNHLY, CDR2 FYNNEI. The CDR3 is made up of 11 amino acids. DNA of the CDR3: TGTGCTCGTCCAGGGCCTAATGGCTACACCTTC. This sequence encodes CARPGPNGYTF.

The V gene is TRBV7-9, the J gene TRBJ2-3; 10 bases are a match to TRBD2. With 5 bases clipped from V and 2 bases from J, the junction kept 7 bases outside the gene matches. CDR1 SEHNR and CDR2 FQNEAQ come from the germline V gene (reference sequence). The CDR3 is made up of 16 amino acids. CDR3 sequence: CASSTASGGPTDTQYF. DNA for the CDR3: TGTGCCAGCAGCACAGCTAGCGGGGGCCCCACAGATACGCAGTATTTT.

The rearrangement links TRBV6-5 to TRBJ1-4; D possibly corresponds to TRBD1 (5 bases). The CDR3 consists of 17 residues. Deletions cut 2 bases from V and 0 bases from J, with 13 bases between. Germline V gene sequence: CDR1 MNHEY, CDR2 SVGAGI. The CDR3 sequence is CASSYRYRPATNEKLFF. The CDR3 DNA sequence: TGTGCCAGCAGTTACCGTTACAGGCCTGCAACTAATGAAAAACTGTTTTTT.

J is TRBJ1-2 and V is TRBV20-1; unclear D gene. Trimming took off 8 bases at V and 2 bases at J, with 9 bases between the two ends. Per germline, CDR1 DFQATT and CDR2 SNEGSKA (reference sequence). This CDR3 spans 11 amino acids. CDR3 region: CSTHPNYGYTF. The CDR3 DNA reads TGCAGTACCCACCCCAACTATGGCTACACCTTC.

The chain employs TRBV27 and TRBJ2-3; D is perhaps TRBD2 (5 bases). The ends were cut back, 0 bases at V and 0 bases at J, with 16 bases in the middle. Germline V CDR1 and CDR2: MNHEY, SMNVEV (reference sequence). This CDR3 spans 18 amino acids. The CDR3 DNA reads TGTGCCAGCAGTTTATCGCGAGGGCCGCTGACTAGCACAGATACGCAGTATTTT. It yields the protein CASSLSRGPLTSTDTQYF.

The chain joins TRBV20-1 to TRBJ1-4; D is undetermined. The germline V gene has CDR1 DFQATT and CDR2 SNEGSKA (reference sequence). The CDR3 loop spans 18 amino acids. V lost 0 bases, J lost 5 bases, and 22 bases lay in between. Written as DNA, the CDR3 is TGCAGTGCTAGAGATCATTGGAATAAGACACCCCAAAATGAAAAACTGTTTTTT. This gives the protein CSARDHWNKTPQNEKLFF.

This chain uses TRBV25-1 with TRBJ1-4, with 7 bases aligning to TRBD1. Trimming cost V 2 bases and J 6 bases; bases outside gene matches: 12. The CDR3 is made up of 17 amino acids. Germline V gives CDR1 MGHDK, CDR2 SYGVNS. The CDR3 DNA sequence: TGTGCCAGCAGTGAACCCCCGCAGGGGGGGTCGGATGAAAAACTGTTTTTT. Translated, it gives CASSEPPQGGSDEKLFF.

This clonotype was counted between two and nine times. The chain is built from TRBV6-1 and TRBJ1-2, with TRBD1 matching 7 bases. The germline gives CDR1 MNHNS, CDR2 SASEGT. The CDR3 loop spans 13 amino acids. Trimming at V came to 7 bases and at J to 6 bases, leaving 8 bases not matched to a gene. The CDR3 here is CASTPTGWNGYTF. The CDR3 DNA reads TGTGCCAGCACGCCGACAGGGTGGAATGGCTACACCTTC.

This clonotype has more than one count but fewer than ten. The rearrangement uses TRBV4-2 and TRBJ2-1; D remains unclear. Germline assignment: CDR1 LGHNA and CDR2 YNFKEQ. CDR3 length: 16 residues. Trimming left V 0 bases short and J 0 bases short, with 9 bases between. The CDR3 DNA is TGTGCCAGCAGCCAAGATAATGATCCCTCCTACAATGAGCAGTTCTTC. It encodes CASSQDNDPSYNEQFF.

Written as DNA, the CDR3 is TGTGCCAGCAGCTTAGGGACTCCTCTTGAGCAGTACTTC. Its translation: CASSLGTPLEQYF. The J gene is TRBJ2-7, the V gene TRBV7-2; a weak D match, TRBD2 (5 bases). V was trimmed by 1 base and J by 7 bases, leaving 11 bases between them. This CDR3 spans 13 amino acids. The germline gives CDR1 SGHTA, CDR2 FQGNSA.

This clonotype was found once. The J gene is TRBJ2-4, the V gene TRBV23-1; 7 bases map to TRBD2. TRBV23-1 is labeled an ORF, and its function is uncertain. V shed 4 bases, J shed 8 bases, and the junction held 5 bases outside the gene matches. CDR3 length: 13 residues. This CDR3 is CASSPRGEDIQYF. The CDR3 DNA is TGCGCCAGCAGTCCCCGGGGGGAGGACATTCAGTACTTC.